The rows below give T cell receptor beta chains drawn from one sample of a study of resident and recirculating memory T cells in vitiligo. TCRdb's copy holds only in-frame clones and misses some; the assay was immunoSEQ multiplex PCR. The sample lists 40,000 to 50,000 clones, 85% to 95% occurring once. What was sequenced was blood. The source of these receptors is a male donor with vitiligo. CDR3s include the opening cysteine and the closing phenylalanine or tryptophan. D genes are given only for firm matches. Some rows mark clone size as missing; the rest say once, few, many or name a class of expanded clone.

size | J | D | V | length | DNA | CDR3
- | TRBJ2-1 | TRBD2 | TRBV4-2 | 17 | TGTGCCAGCAGCCAAGAAGCAACGGGGGGGCCTTACAATGAGCAGTTCTTC | CASSQEATGGPYNEQFF
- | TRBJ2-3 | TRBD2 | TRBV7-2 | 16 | TGTGCCAGCAGCTTAGGCCCCGAGCGGGGAATCTCTACGCAGTATTTT | CASSLGPERGISTQYF
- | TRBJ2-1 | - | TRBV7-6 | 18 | TGTGCCAGCAGCTTAGGACTAACCCACTCTGCGGGGTATAATGAGCAGTTCTTC | CASSLGLTHSAGYNEQFF
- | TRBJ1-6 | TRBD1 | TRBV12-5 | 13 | TGTGCTACAGGACAGGAGGCGGATTCACCCCTCCACTTT | CATGQEADSPLHF
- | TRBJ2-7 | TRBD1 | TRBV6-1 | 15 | TGTGCCAGCAGAGGCGGGACAGGAGGCTACTACGAGCAGTACTTC | CASRGGTGGYYEQYF
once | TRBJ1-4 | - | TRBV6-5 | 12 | TGTGCCAGCAGTTACCCAGGAGAAAAACTGTTTTTT | CASSYPGEKLFF
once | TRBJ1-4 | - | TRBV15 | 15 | TGTGCCACCAGCAGAGATCCCCAGGGAAGGGAAAAACTGTTTTTT | CATSRDPQGREKLFF
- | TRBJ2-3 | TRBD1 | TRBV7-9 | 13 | TGTGCGGATACAGGGGGTAGCACAGATACGCAGTATTTT | CADTGGSTDTQYF
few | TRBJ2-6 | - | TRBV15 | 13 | TGTGCCACCAGCAGAGGAGGAGTAGACGTCCTGACTTTC | CATSRGGVDVLTF
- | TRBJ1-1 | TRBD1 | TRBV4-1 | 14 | TGCGCCAGCAGCCCGGGACAGCTATACACTGAAGCTTTCTTT | CASSPGQLYTEAFF
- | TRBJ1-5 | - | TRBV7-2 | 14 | TGTGCCAGCAGCTTATTCAATAGCAATCAGCCCCAGCATTTT | CASSLFNSNQPQHF
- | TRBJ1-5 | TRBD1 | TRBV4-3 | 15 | TGCGCCAGCAGCCAAAACAGGGGTAGCAATCAGCCCCAGCATTTT | CASSQNRGSNQPQHF
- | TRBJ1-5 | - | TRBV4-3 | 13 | TGCGCCAGCAGCCTGACGCGGGTACAGCCCCAGCATTTT | CASSLTRVQPQHF
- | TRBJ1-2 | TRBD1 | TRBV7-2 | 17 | TGTGCCAGCAGCTTCCAGACAGGGGGAATGGCTAACTATGGCTACACCTTC | CASSFQTGGMANYGYTF
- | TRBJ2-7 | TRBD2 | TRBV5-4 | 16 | TGTGCCAGCAGCCTCGGACTAGCGGGGGGGCCGGCCGAGCAGTACTTC | CASSLGLAGGPAEQYF
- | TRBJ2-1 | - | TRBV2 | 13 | TGTGCCAGCAGACTTACCATGACGACAGGGCAGTTCTTC | CASRLTMTTGQFF
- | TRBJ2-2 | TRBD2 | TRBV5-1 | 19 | TGCGCCAGCAGCCCGGGACTAGCCAGACTGTTCACGAACACCGGGGAGCTGTTTTTT | CASSPGLARLFTNTGELFF
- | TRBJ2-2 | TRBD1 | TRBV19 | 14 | TGTGCCAGTGGACCGGGACAGGGGACCGGGGAGCTGTTTTTT | CASGPGQGTGELFF
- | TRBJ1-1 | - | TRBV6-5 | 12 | TGTGCCAGCAGCCTATTGGGGGGTGAAGCTTTCTTT | CASSLLGGEAFF
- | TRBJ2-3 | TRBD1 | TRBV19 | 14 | TGTGCCACCGCCGACAGGGGCTCCACAGATACGCAGTATTTT | CATADRGSTDTQYF
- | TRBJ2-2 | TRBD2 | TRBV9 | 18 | TGTGCCAGCAGCGTAGCTGCTAGCGGGGGGGCCGGGACCGGGGAGCTGTTTTTT | CASSVAASGGAGTGELFF
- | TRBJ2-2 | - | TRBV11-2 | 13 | TGTGCCAGCAGCTTGGGGAGTGCCGGGGAGCTGTTTTTT | CASSLGSAGELFF
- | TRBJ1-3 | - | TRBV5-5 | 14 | TGTGCCAGCAGCTCCGGGACACTCGGAAACACCATATATTTT | CASSSGTLGNTIYF
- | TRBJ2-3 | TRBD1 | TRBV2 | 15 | TGTGCCAGCAGTTTAGGACAGGGGAGCACAGATACGCAGTATTTT | CASSLGQGSTDTQYF
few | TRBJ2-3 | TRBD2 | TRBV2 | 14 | TGTGCCAGCAGCTTAGCGGGGGTCACAGATACGCAGTATTTT | CASSLAGVTDTQYF